Only one count was recorded for the clone carrying this TCR beta chain. The source of the sample is a study of blood T cell repertoires in COVID-19. Across the whole study: The United States, Italy and Spain were the sources of the acute and convalescent COVID-19 samples. Sources were T cells, B-cell-depleted T cells, or PBMCs; the material itself was cDNA or gDNA.

In the authors' methods: Reference gene primer amplification gave estimated nucleated cell counts. The repertoire was sequenced with immunoSEQ multiplex PCR; TCRdb's copy has only in-frame clones and lacks some. V, J and clone size are taken as reported in that table, and D and trimming were inferred from the DNA itself. This sample carries 100,000 to 150,000 clones, 55% to 75% of them seen once, and the ten largest clones take 2% to 2.5%. CDR1 is SGHNT, CDR2 YENEEA, per germline. The CDR3 extends over 13 amino acids. V lost 5 bases, J lost 1 base, and 8 bases lay in between. Sequenced: peripheral blood. This sequence joins TRBV11-3 and TRBJ1-1; D is undetermined. The origin of this receptor is a woman in her 70s with acute or convalescent COVID-19. CDR3 in amino acids: CASSTDPNTEAFF. CDR3 nucleotide sequence: TGTGCCAGCAGCACAGACCCGAACACTGAAGCTTTCTTT. Together with reference TRBV11-3 and TRBJ1-1, the CDR3 gives the full variable domain: EAGVVQSPRYKIIEKKQPVAFWCNPISGHNTLYWYLQNLGQGPELLIRYENEEAVDDSQLPKDRFSAERLKGVDSTLKIQPAELGDSAVYLCASSTDPNTEAFFGQGTRLTVV.